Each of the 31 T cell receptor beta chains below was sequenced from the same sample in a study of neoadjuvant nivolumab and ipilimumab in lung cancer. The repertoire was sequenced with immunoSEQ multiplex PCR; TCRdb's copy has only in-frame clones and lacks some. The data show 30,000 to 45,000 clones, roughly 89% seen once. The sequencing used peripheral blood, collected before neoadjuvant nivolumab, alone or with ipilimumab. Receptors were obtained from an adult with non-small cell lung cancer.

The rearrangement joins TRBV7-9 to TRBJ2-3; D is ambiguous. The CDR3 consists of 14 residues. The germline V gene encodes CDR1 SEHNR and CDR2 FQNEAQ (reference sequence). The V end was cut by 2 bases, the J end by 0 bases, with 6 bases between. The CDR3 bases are TGTGCCAGCAGCTTAAGCGAAAGCACAGATACGCAGTATTTT. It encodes CASSLSESTDTQYF.

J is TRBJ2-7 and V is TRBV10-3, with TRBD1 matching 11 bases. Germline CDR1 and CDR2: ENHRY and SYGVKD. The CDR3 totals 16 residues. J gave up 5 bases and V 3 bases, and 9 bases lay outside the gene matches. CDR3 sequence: CAISDPGQGAGDEQYF. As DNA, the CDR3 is TGTGCCATCAGTGACCCAGGACAGGGGGCAGGGGACGAGCAGTACTTC.

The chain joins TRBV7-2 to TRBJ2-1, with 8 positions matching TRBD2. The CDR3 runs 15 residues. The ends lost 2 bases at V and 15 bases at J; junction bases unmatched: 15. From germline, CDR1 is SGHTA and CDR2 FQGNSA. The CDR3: CASSLSTLSGNSGFF. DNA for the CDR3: TGTGCCAGCAGCTTATCGACCCTTAGCGGGAATAGTGGGTTCTTC.

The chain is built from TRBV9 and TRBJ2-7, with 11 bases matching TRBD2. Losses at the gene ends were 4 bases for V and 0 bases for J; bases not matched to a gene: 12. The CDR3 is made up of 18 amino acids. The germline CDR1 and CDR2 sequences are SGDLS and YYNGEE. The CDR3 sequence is CASSPGTSGFLSSYEQYF. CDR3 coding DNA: TGTGCCAGCAGCCCCGGGACTAGCGGATTTTTAAGCTCCTACGAGCAGTACTTC.

The CDR3 coding sequence is TGTGCCAGCTCACCGACTAGCGCCATAGCCAAAAACATTCAGTACTTC. Its protein is CASSPTSAIAKNIQYF. The V gene is TRBV18, the J gene TRBJ2-4; TRBD2 matches at 8 bases. V was pared by 3 bases and J by 0 bases, with 4 bases of the junction left unmatched. Germline V CDR1 and CDR2: KGHSH, LQKENI. This CDR3 is built from 16 residues.

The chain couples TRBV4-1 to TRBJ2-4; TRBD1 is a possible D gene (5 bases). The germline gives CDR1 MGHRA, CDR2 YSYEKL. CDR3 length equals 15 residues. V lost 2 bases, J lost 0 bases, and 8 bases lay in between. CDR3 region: CASSQTGVAKNIQYF. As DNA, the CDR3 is TGCGCCAGCAGCCAAACAGGAGTAGCCAAAAACATTCAGTACTTC.

The CDR3 DNA sequence: TGTGCCAGCAGCCTACGGGCCGGGACCGTCAATGAGCAGTTCTTC. Its translation is CASSLRAGTVNEQFF. J is TRBJ2-1 and V is TRBV7-3, with D possibly being TRBD1 or TRBD2 (5 bases each). Germline CDR1 reads SGHTA; CDR2 reads FQGTGA. The CDR3 loop spans 15 amino acids. V shed 5 bases and J shed 6 bases, with 17 bases lying between them.

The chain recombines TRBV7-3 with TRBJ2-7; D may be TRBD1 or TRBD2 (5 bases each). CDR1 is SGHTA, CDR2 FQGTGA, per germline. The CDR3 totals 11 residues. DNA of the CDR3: TGTTTCCCGGGACGATACTACGAGCAGTACTTC. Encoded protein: CFPGRYYEQYF.

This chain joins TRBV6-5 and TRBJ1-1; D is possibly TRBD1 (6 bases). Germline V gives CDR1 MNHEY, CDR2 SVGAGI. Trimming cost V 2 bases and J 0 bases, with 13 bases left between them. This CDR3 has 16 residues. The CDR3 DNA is TGTGCCAGCAGTTACGCGGGGGGGGCCATGAACACTGAAGCTTTCTTT. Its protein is CASSYAGGAMNTEAFF.

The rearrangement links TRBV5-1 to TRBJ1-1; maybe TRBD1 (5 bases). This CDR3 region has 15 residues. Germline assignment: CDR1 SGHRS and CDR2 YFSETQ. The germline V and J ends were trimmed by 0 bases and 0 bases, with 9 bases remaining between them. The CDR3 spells CASSLEEGLNTEAFF. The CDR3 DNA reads TGCGCCAGCAGCTTGGAGGAGGGGTTGAACACTGAAGCTTTCTTT.

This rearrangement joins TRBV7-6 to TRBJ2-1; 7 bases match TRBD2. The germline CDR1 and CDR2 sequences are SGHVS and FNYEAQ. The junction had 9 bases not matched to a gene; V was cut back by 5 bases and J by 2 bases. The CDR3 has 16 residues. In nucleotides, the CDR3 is TGTGCCAGCAGCACTCCCCTAGCGGACCCCTACAATGAGCAGTTCTTC. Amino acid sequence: CASSTPLADPYNEQFF.

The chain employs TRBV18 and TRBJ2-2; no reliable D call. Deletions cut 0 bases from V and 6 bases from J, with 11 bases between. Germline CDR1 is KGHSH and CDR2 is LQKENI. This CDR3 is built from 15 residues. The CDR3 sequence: CASSPPIGIPGELFF. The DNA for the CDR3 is TGTGCCAGCTCACCACCGATTGGTATACCCGGGGAGCTGTTTTTT.

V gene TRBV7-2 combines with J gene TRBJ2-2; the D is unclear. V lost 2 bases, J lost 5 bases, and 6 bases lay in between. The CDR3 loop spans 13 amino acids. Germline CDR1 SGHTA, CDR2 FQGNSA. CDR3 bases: TGTGCCAGCAGCTTATTAGGTACCGGGGAGCTGTTTTTT. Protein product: CASSLLGTGELFF.

CDR3 in DNA: TGTGCCAGCAGCTTAGCGCAGTTGGGGGGGACTGAAGCTTTCTTT. This sequence encodes CASSLAQLGGTEAFF. V and J are TRBV7-9 and TRBJ1-1; a weak D match, TRBD1 (5 bases). Germline CDR1 SEHNR, CDR2 FQNEAQ (reference sequence). V lost 0 bases and J lost 5, with 13 bases in between. This CDR3 contains 15 residues.

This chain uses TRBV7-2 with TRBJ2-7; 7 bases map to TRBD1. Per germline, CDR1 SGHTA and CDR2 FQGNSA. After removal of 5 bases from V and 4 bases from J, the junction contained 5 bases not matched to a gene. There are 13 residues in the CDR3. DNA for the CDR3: TGTGCCAGCAGCGACGGGACAGAATACGAGCAGTACTTC. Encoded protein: CASSDGTEYEQYF.

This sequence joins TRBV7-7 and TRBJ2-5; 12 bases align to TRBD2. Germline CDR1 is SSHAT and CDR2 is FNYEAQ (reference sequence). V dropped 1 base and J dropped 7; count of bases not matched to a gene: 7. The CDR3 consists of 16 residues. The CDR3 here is CASSLGGTSGRVTQYF. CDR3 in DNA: TGTGCCAGCAGCTTAGGAGGGACTAGCGGGCGGGTGACCCAGTACTTC.

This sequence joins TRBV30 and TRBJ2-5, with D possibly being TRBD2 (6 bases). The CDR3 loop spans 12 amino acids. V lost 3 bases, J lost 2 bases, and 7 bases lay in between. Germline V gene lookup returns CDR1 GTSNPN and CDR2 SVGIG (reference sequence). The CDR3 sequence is CAWRGLQETQYF. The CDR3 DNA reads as TGTGCCTGGAGGGGACTTCAAGAGACCCAGTACTTC.

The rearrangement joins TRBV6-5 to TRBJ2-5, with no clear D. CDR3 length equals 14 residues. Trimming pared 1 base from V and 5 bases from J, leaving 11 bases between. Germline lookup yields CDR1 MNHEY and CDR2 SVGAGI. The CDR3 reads CASSYFAGMETQYF. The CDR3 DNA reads TGTGCCAGCAGTTACTTCGCAGGAATGGAGACCCAGTACTTC.

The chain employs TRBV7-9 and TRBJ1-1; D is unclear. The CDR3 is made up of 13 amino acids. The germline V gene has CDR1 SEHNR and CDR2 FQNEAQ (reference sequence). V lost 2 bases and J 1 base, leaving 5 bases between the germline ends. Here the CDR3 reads CASSLSGNTEAFF. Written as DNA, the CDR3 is TGTGCCAGCAGCTTATCCGGGAACACTGAAGCTTTCTTT.

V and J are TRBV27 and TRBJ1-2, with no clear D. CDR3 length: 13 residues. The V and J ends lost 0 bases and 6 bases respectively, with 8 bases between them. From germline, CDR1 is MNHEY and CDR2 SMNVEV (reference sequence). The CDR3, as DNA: TGTGCCAGCAGTTTATCGCGGGTGAATGGCTACACCTTC. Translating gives CASSLSRVNGYTF.

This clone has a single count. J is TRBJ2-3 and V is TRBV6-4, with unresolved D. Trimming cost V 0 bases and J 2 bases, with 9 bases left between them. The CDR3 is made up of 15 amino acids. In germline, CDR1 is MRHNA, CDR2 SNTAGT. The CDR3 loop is CASSDSDGNTDTQYF. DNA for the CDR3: TGTGCCAGCAGTGACTCCGACGGAAACACAGATACGCAGTATTTT.

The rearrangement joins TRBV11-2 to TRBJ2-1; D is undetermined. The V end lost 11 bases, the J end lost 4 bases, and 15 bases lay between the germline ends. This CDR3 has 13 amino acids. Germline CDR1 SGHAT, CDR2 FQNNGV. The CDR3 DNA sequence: TGTGCCTGTCCTAGAGGAATTTACAATGAGCAGTTCTTC. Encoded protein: CACPRGIYNEQFF.

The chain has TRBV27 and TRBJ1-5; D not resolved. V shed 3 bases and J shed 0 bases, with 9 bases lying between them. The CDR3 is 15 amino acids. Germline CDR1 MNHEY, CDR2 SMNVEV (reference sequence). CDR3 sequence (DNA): TGTGCCAGCAGTTTGTCGAAGATTAGCAATCAGCCCCAGCATTTT. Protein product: CASSLSKISNQPQHF.

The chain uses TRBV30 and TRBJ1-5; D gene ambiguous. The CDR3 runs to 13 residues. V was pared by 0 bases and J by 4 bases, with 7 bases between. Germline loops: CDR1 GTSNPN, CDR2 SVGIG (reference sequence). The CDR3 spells CAWSVKTNQPQHF. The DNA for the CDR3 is TGTGCCTGGAGTGTAAAGACAAATCAGCCCCAGCATTTT.

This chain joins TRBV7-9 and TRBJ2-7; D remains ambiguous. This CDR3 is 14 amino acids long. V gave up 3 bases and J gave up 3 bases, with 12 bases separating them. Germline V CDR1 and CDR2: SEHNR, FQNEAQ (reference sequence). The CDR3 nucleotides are TGTGCCAGCAGCTTCTTGACATCTATCTACGAGCAGTACTTC. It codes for CASSFLTSIYEQYF.

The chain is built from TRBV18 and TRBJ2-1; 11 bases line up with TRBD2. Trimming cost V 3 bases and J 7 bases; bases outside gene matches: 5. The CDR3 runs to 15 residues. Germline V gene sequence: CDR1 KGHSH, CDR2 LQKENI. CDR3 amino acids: CASSPSSGRLNEQFF. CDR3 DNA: TGTGCCAGCTCACCTTCTAGCGGGAGGTTGAATGAGCAGTTCTTC.

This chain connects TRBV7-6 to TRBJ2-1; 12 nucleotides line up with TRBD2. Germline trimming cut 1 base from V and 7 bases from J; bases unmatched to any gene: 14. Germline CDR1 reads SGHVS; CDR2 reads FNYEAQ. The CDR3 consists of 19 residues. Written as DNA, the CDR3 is TGTGCCAGCAGCTTAGTTCGCGGGACTAGCGGGTACCATTCGAATGAGCAGTTCTTC. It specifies CASSLVRGTSGYHSNEQFF.

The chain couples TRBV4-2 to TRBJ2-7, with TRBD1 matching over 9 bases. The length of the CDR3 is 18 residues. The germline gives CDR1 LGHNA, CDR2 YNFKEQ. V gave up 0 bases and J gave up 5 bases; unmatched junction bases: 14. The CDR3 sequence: CASSQDILQQGALDEQYF. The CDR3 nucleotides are TGTGCCAGCAGCCAAGACATTCTCCAACAGGGGGCCTTGGACGAGCAGTACTTC.

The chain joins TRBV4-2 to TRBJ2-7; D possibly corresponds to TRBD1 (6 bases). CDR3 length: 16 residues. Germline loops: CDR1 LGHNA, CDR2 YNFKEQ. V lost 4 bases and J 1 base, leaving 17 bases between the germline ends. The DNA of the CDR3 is TGTGCCAGCAGCCCCCGCAAAGGACAGAGATCCTACGAGCAGTACTTC. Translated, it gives CASSPRKGQRSYEQYF.

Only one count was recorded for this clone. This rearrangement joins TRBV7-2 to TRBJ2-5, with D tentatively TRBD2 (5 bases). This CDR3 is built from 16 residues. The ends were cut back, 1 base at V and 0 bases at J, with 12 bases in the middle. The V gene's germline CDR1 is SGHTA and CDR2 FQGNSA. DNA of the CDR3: TGTGCCAGCAGCTTAGGTCCGGGGTGGAACCAAGAGACCCAGTACTTC. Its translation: CASSLGPGWNQETQYF. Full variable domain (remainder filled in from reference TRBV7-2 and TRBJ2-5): GAGVSQSPSNKVTEKGKDVELRCDPISGHTALYWYRQSLGQGLEFLIYFQGNSAPDKSGLPSDRFSAERTGGSVSTLTIQRTQQEDSAVYLCASSLGPGWNQETQYFGPGTRLLVL.

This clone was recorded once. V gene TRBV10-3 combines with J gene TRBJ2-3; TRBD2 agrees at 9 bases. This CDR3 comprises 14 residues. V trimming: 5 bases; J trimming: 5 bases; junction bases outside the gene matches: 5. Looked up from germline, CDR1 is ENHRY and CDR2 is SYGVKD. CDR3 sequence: CAISPGLALDTQYF. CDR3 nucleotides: TGTGCCATCAGTCCGGGACTAGCCTTAGATACGCAGTATTTT.